The clone carrying this T cell receptor beta chain turned up a few times. The antigen is unknown. The sample belongs to a study of cytomegalovirus exposure and HLA in healthy donors. Study information: The 120 or so validation repertoires used a platform that matched the one used for the 600 to 750 first-cohort repertoires, as a later analysis reported. The study's findings and limits: Reported results showed that the classifier diagnosed cytomegalovirus status with high specificity and sensitivity. TCR clusters originating in the first cohort tended to co-occur in the approximately 130 validation repertoires, according to a later analysis. Overall, some 160 TCR beta chains were annotated as cytomegalovirus-associated.

J lost 6 bases, V lost 6 bases, and 11 bases had no gene match. CDR1 WNHNN and CDR2 SYGVQD come from the germline V gene (reference sequence). CDR3 length: 17 residues. Assay used: immunoSEQ multiplex PCR; TCRdb lists only in-frame clones, some missing. This sample carries around 55,000 clones, about nine tenths of them seen once, and the ten largest clones take less than 4%. The receptor was isolated from a man between 18 and 35 years old in good health and CMV-seronegative. The specimen was PBMCs. The rearrangement uses TRBV10-1 and TRBJ2-1; 13 nucleotides agree with TRBD2. The CDR3 loop reads CASSATTSGRLGNEQFF. The CDR3, as DNA: TGCGCCAGCAGCGCCACGACTAGCGGGAGGTTGGGCAATGAGCAGTTCTTC.